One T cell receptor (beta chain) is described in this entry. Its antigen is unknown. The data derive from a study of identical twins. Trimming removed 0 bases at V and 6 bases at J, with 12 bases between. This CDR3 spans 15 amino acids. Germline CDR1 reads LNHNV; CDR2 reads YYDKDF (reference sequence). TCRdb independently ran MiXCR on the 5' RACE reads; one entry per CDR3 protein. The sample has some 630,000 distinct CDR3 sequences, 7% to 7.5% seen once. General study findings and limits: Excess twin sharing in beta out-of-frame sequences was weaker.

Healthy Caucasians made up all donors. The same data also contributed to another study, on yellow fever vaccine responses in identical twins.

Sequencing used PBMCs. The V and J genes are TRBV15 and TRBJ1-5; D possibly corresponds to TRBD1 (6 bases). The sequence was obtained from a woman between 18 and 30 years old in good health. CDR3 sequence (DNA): TGTGCCACCAGCAGAGATGGGGACATAAGTCAGCCCCAGCATTTT. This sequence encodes CATSRDGDISQPQHF.